These 30 T cell receptor beta chains originate from one sample sequenced in a study of OX40 agonist ivuxolimab in advanced cancers. The data were produced by immunoSEQ multiplex PCR, yet TCRdb's version contains in-frame clones alone and is incomplete. This table holds 39,000 or so clones, more than 70% found once. Source: CD4+ or CD8+ T cells sorted from blood, taken in a trial of the OX40 agonist ivuxolimab. These receptors all come from an adult with an advanced solid tumor such as melanoma, head and neck, liver or kidney cancer.

This clone was seen only once. The V and J genes are TRBV5-1 and TRBJ2-2, with D possibly being TRBD2 (6 bases). V shed 3 bases and J shed 5 bases, with 14 bases lying between them. The germline gives CDR1 SGHRS, CDR2 YFSETQ. The CDR3 spans 15 residues. CDR3 loop: CASSYLGGATGELFF. CDR3 in DNA: TGCGCCAGCAGCTACCTCGGCGGGGCGACCGGGGAGCTGTTTTTT.

The chain uses TRBV5-1 and TRBJ2-5, with D tentatively TRBD1 (7 bases). The CDR3 spans 15 residues. V lost 4 bases and J 5 bases, leaving 18 bases between the germline ends. The germline CDR1 and CDR2 sequences are SGHRS and YFSETQ. CDR3 bases: TGCGCCAGCAGCATAGCCCAGGGGGGCCGGGAGACCCAGTACTTC. Amino acids: CASSIAQGGRETQYF.

The genes are TRBV4-1 and TRBJ2-7; either TRBD1 or TRBD2 may supply D (5 bases each). The CDR3 is 19 amino acids. From germline, CDR1 is MGHRA and CDR2 YSYEKL. Trimming took off 0 bases at V and 3 bases at J, with 24 bases between the two ends. The CDR3 sequence is CASSQDGGPGSLSDYEQYF. CDR3 sequence (DNA): TGCGCCAGCAGCCAAGATGGAGGCCCAGGGTCCCTCTCCGACTACGAGCAGTACTTC.

The chain employs TRBV5-1 and TRBJ2-1; 10 bases fit TRBD1. The CDR3 is made up of 17 amino acids. The V and J ends lost 3 bases and 3 bases, in that order; junction bases with no gene match: 9. Germline loops: CDR1 SGHRS, CDR2 YFSETQ. The CDR3 DNA follows: TGCGCCAGCAGCTCCTATGGGCGGGACAGGGGCTACAATGAGCAGTTCTTC. Translation: CASSSYGRDRGYNEQFF.

The gene calls are TRBV5-4 and TRBJ2-2; the match to TRBD2 covers 8 bases. The V and J ends lost 2 bases and 4 bases, in that order; junction bases with no gene match: 7. The CDR3 is made up of 16 amino acids. CDR1 is SGHNT and CDR2 is YYREEE in the germline V gene (reference sequence). The CDR3 DNA follows: TGTGCCAGCAGCTTCGTAGCGGGGACTGGCACCGGGGAGCTGTTTTTT. Its protein product is CASSFVAGTGTGELFF.

V and J are TRBV11-3 and TRBJ2-3; 10 nucleotides align to TRBD2. Germline CDR1 is SGHNT and CDR2 is YENEEA. The V segment lost 3 bases and the J segment 6 bases; nucleotides outside the gene matches: 15. This CDR3 is 18 amino acids long. The CDR3 here is CASSLVERTSGDRDTQYF. In DNA form, the CDR3 reads TGTGCCAGCAGCTTGGTAGAGCGCACTAGCGGGGACAGGGATACGCAGTATTTT.

This clone was counted a single time. The CDR3 region is CASSQASGPTGDTQYF. The CDR3 coding sequence is TGCGCCAGCAGCCAAGCTAGCGGGCCCACGGGAGATACGCAGTATTTT. The chain links TRBV4-1 to TRBJ2-3; 8 bases match TRBD2. The V segment lost 1 base and the J segment 5 bases; nucleotides outside the gene matches: 8. Germline CDR1 MGHRA, CDR2 YSYEKL. This CDR3 is built from 16 residues.

This chain connects TRBV7-8 to TRBJ1-3, with D possibly TRBD1 on 5 matching bases. The CDR3 covers 15 residues. Between the trimmed V and J ends, which lost 5 bases and 9 bases, there was a span of 20 bases. The germline CDR1 and CDR2 sequences are SGHVS and FQNEAQ. CDR3 protein: CASSVTGTELSTIYF. Here the CDR3 DNA reads TGTGCCAGCAGCGTCACCGGGACCGAATTAAGCACCATATATTTT.

V and J are TRBV12-5 and TRBJ2-5, with TRBD2 matching 7 bases. Germline assignment: CDR1 LGHNT and CDR2 FRNRAP. This CDR3 has 14 amino acids. V lost 2 bases to trimming and J lost 10 bases; unmatched junction nucleotides: 10. The CDR3 nucleotides read TGTGCTAGTGGTTTGATCACGGGGGGTGGGGACCAGTACTTC. Protein: CASGLITGGGDQYF.

The rearrangement links TRBV7-8 to TRBJ2-2, with TRBD1 identical over 7 bases. V shed 8 bases and J 4 bases; nucleotides not matched to a gene: 13. Looked up from germline, CDR1 is SGHVS and CDR2 is FQNEAQ. The CDR3 runs to 16 residues. In DNA, the CDR3 is TGTGCCAGCCTCCACACAGGGGCCCGGGGCACCGGGGAGCTGTTTTTT. Residues: CASLHTGARGTGELFF. The full variable domain, with the rest looked up from reference TRBV7-8 and TRBJ2-2, is GAGVSQSPRYKVAKRGQDVALRCDPISGHVSLFWYQQALGQGPEFLTYFQNEAQLDKSGLPSDRFFAERPEGSVSTLKIQRTQQEDSAVYLCASLHTGARGTGELFFGEGSRLTVL.

The V call is TRBV11-3, the J call TRBJ1-4, with D possibly matching TRBD1 (5 bases). The CDR3 spans 15 residues. In germline, CDR1 is SGHNT, CDR2 YENEEA. V gave up 5 bases and J gave up 7 bases, with 17 bases separating them. As DNA, the CDR3 is TGTGCCAGCAGCCTCAACCGGGGGGGTTTTGAAAAACTGTTTTTT. It codes for CASSLNRGGFEKLFF.

The V gene is TRBV11-3, the J gene TRBJ2-5; D remains unclear. The CDR3 is 14 amino acids. Trimming removed 4 bases from V and 3 bases from J, with 12 bases in between. The germline V gene has CDR1 SGHNT and CDR2 YENEEA. The CDR3 sequence: CASSSWGEKETQYF. CDR3 in DNA: TGTGCCAGCAGCTCCTGGGGTGAGAAAGAGACCCAGTACTTC.

The rearrangement links TRBV6-1 to TRBJ1-1, with TRBD1 matching 8 bases. CDR1 and CDR2 from the germline V gene are MNHNS and SASEGT. V lost 6 bases to trimming and J lost 1 base; unmatched junction nucleotides: 1. CDR3 length equals 13 residues. The CDR3 region is CASRGQANTEAFF. CDR3 sequence (DNA): TGTGCCAGCAGGGGACAGGCGAACACTGAAGCTTTCTTT.

The chain joins TRBV5-1 to TRBJ1-2; possibly TRBD1 for D (5 bases). The germline V gene has CDR1 SGHRS and CDR2 YFSETQ. Trimming took off 2 bases at V and 4 bases at J, with 15 bases between the two ends. The CDR3 runs to 15 residues. The CDR3 loop reads CASSFREGPLYGYTF. The CDR3 DNA reads TGCGCCAGCAGCTTCAGGGAAGGGCCCCTCTATGGCTACACCTTC. Full variable domain (remainder filled in from reference TRBV5-1 and TRBJ1-2): KAGVTQTPRYLIKTRGQQVTLSCSPISGHRSVSWYQQTPGQGLQFLFEYFSETQRNKGNFPGRFSGRQFSNSRSEMNVSTLELGDSALYLCASSFREGPLYGYTFGSGTRLTVV.

The chain is built from TRBV6-6 and TRBJ1-6, with D perhaps matching TRBD1 (5 bases). This CDR3 comprises 16 residues. Trimming stripped 3 bases from V and 9 bases from J, with 18 bases between. In germline, CDR1 is MNHNY, CDR2 SVGAGI (reference sequence). Here the CDR3 DNA reads TGTGCCAGCAGTTATATTCAGGGCCGCCTGGGTTCACCCCTCCACTTT. This encodes CASSYIQGRLGSPLHF.

The V and J genes are TRBV29-1 and TRBJ1-1, with D perhaps TRBD1 (6 bases). Trimming stripped 6 bases from V and 7 bases from J, with 12 bases between. Germline V gene lookup returns CDR1 SQVTM and CDR2 ANQGSEA. The CDR3 runs to 11 residues. This chain's CDR3 is CSVGQDFEAFF. The CDR3 DNA reads as TGCAGCGTGGGACAAGATTTTGAAGCTTTCTTT. Full variable domain (outside the CDR3, taken from reference TRBV29-1 and TRBJ1-1): SAVISQKPSRDICQRGTSLTIQCQVDSQVTMMFWYRQQPGQSLTLIATANQGSEATYESGFVIDKFPISRPNLTFSTLTVSNMSPEDSSIYLCSVGQDFEAFFGQGTRLTVV.

The J gene is TRBJ2-2, the V gene TRBV2; a possible D gene is TRBD1 (6 bases). The germline V gene encodes CDR1 SNHLY and CDR2 FYNNEI. Deletions cut 6 bases from V and 7 bases from J, with 18 bases between. The CDR3 has 15 amino acids. The DNA of the CDR3 is TGTGCCAGCAGGACAGTACAGGGTGAGAACGGGGAGCTGTTTTTT. Its translation is CASRTVQGENGELFF. The full variable domain, its missing parts supplied by reference TRBV2 and TRBJ2-2, is EPEVTQTPSHQVTQMGQEVILRCVPISNHLYFYWYRQILGQKVEFLVSFYNNEISEKSEIFDDQFSVERPDGSNFTLKIRSTKLEDSAMYFCASRTVQGENGELFFGEGSRLTVL.

This clone was observed a single time. The rearrangement links TRBV7-9 to TRBJ2-7, with a weak D call TRBD2 (6 bases). V was shortened by 2 bases and J by 5 bases, with 13 bases between the two germline ends. The germline gives CDR1 SEHNR, CDR2 FQNEAQ (reference sequence). The CDR3 sequence is 14 residues long. CDR3 DNA: TGTGCCAGCAGCTTACGGGACTGGAGTGACGAGCAGTACTTC. Translated, it gives CASSLRDWSDEQYF.

The chain joins TRBV7-2 to TRBJ2-1, with 7 bases identical to TRBD2. The J segment lost 7 bases and the V segment lost 0 bases, leaving 6 bases of the junction unmatched. Germline V gives CDR1 SGHTA, CDR2 FQGNSA. The CDR3 extends over 15 amino acids. In nucleotides, the CDR3 is TGTGCCAGCAGCTTAGCGCGGCTAGCGGTGAATGAGCAGTTCTTC. Protein product: CASSLARLAVNEQFF. The full variable domain, its missing parts supplied by reference TRBV7-2 and TRBJ2-1, is GAGVSQSPSNKVTEKGKDVELRCDPISGHTALYWYRQSLGQGLEFLIYFQGNSAPDKSGLPSDRFSAERTGGSVSTLTIQRTQQEDSAVYLCASSLARLAVNEQFFGPGTRLTVL.

The chain couples TRBV5-1 to TRBJ2-5, with 7 positions matching TRBD2. Germline trimming cut 3 bases from V and 5 bases from J; bases unmatched to any gene: 7. In germline, CDR1 is SGHRS, CDR2 YFSETQ. The length of the CDR3 is 14 residues. The CDR3 loop is CASSSRGRGETQYF. The CDR3 DNA reads as TGCGCCAGCAGCTCCCGGGGGAGGGGTGAGACCCAGTACTTC.

The chain employs TRBV7-2 and TRBJ2-7; TRBD1 matches at 8 bases. There are 14 residues in the CDR3. Unmatched junction bases numbered 6, after V lost 5 bases and J lost 3 bases. The germline CDR1 and CDR2 sequences are SGHTA and FQGNSA. In DNA form, the CDR3 reads TGTGCCAGCAGCCCTCGGACAGGGCACTACGAGCAGTACTTC. It encodes CASSPRTGHYEQYF.

This rearrangement joins TRBV10-3 to TRBJ1-1; maybe TRBD1 (6 bases). V lost 8 bases, J lost 4 bases, and 11 bases lay in between. Germline V gene lookup returns CDR1 ENHRY and CDR2 SYGVKD. The CDR3 is made up of 12 amino acids. The DNA of the CDR3 is TGTGCCATCGGAACAGGGAGCACTGAAGCTTTCTTT. Translated, it gives CAIGTGSTEAFF.

The genes are TRBV5-1 and TRBJ2-1; D is perhaps TRBD1 or TRBD2 (5 bases each). CDR1 is SGHRS and CDR2 is YFSETQ in the germline V gene. The CDR3 runs to 14 residues. Trimming shortened V by 0 bases and J by 12 bases, and 16 bases separated the two germline ends. The CDR3: CASSLVRDLSRQFF. The CDR3 nucleotides are TGCGCCAGCAGCTTGGTTAGGGACCTAAGTCGGCAGTTCTTC.

The rearrangement uses TRBV7-2 and TRBJ1-2; TRBD1 is a possible D gene (5 bases). V gave up 1 base and J gave up 4 bases, with 7 bases separating them. Germline V gene lookup returns CDR1 SGHTA and CDR2 FQGNSA. The CDR3 extends over 13 amino acids. CDR3 amino acids: CASSLGQGYGYTF. The CDR3 DNA reads as TGTGCCAGCAGCTTAGGCCAGGGCTATGGCTACACCTTC.

This clone was counted once. This chain joins TRBV5-1 and TRBJ1-3, with D possibly TRBD1 on 5 matching bases. CDR1 is SGHRS and CDR2 is YFSETQ in the germline V gene. Trimming removed 6 bases from V and 0 bases from J, with 13 bases in between. The CDR3 loop spans 15 amino acids. CDR3 in DNA: TGCGCCAGCACCCAGGGACCCGCCTCTGGAAACACCATATATTTT. This gives the protein CASTQGPASGNTIYF.

CDR3 region: CASRPTGTGSYNEQFF. The CDR3 DNA sequence: TGTGCCAGCAGACCAACCGGGACAGGGTCCTACAATGAGCAGTTCTTC. This chain connects TRBV27 to TRBJ2-1; 9 bases map to TRBD1. In germline, CDR1 is MNHEY, CDR2 SMNVEV (reference sequence). Losses at the gene ends were 6 bases for V and 1 base for J; bases not matched to a gene: 7. This CDR3 contains 16 residues.

V usage is TRBV4-3 and J usage is TRBJ2-5, with a weak D call TRBD2 (6 bases). Trimming cost V 0 bases and J 5 bases, with 13 bases left between them. The length of the CDR3 is 15 residues. Germline CDR1 is LGHNA and CDR2 is YSLEER. CDR3 nucleotide sequence: TGCGCCAGCAGCCAAGATACGGGGGTCATGGAGACCCAGTACTTC. This translates into CASSQDTGVMETQYF.

V and J are TRBV30 and TRBJ1-3; D perhaps matches TRBD1 (6 bases). The length of the CDR3 is 14 residues. Deletions cut 4 bases from V and 1 base from J, with 11 bases between. Germline V gene sequence: CDR1 GTSNPN, CDR2 SVGIG (reference sequence). CDR3 nucleotide sequence: TGTGCCTGGACCCAGACAGGTTCTGGAAACACCATATATTTT. Translating it yields CAWTQTGSGNTIYF.

The genes are TRBV7-9 and TRBJ2-2; a possible D gene is TRBD2 (6 bases). The V gene lost 4 bases and the J gene lost 0 bases, with 15 bases spanning the gap. The CDR3 sequence is 17 residues long. Germline V gene lookup returns CDR1 SEHNR and CDR2 FQNEAQ (reference sequence). CDR3: CASSSEAGRTNTGELFF. The CDR3 nucleotides are TGTGCCAGCAGCTCCGAGGCGGGACGTACGAACACCGGGGAGCTGTTTTTT.

This sequence joins TRBV6-6 and TRBJ2-7; D ambiguous. This CDR3 is built from 12 residues. Per the germline V gene, CDR1 is MNHNY and CDR2 is SVGAGI (reference sequence). V shed 8 bases and J shed 0 bases, with 8 bases lying between them. CDR3 amino acids: CASGPSSYEQYF. The DNA for the CDR3 is TGTGCCAGCGGCCCCAGCTCCTACGAGCAGTACTTC.